This T cell receptor (beta chain) was identified during a study of blood T cell repertoires in COVID-19. Study overall: Whether acute or convalescent, the COVID-19 samples came from the United States, Italy and Spain. In each case, the material was cDNA or gDNA derived from T cells, B-cell-depleted T cells, or PBMCs.

Between the trimmed V and J ends, which lost 7 bases and 2 bases, there was a span of 14 bases. The CDR3 is 14 residues long. Germline V gene lookup returns CDR1 LGHNT and CDR2 FRNRAP. Authors' analysis steps: Estimates of nucleated cell counts were drawn from the amplification of reference gene primers. Repertoires were generated with immunoSEQ multiplex PCR, while TCRdb's copy carries only in-frame clones and drops some. The D gene and trimming were derived from the DNA, and the V and J assignments and clone size from that table. Among approximately 270,000 clones listed, approximately 91% were seen once.

The sequencing input was peripheral blood. This clonotype was obtained from a man over 45 with acute or convalescent COVID-19. The J gene is TRBJ1-1, the V gene TRBV12-5, with a tentative D call TRBD1 (5 bases). In nucleotides, the CDR3 is TGTGCTAGTGCCCCCACAGGAAGCAACACTGAAGCTTTCTTT. The encoded protein is CASAPTGSNTEAFF.